A single sample gave rise to the 18 T cell receptor beta chains below, sequenced in a study of blood T cell repertoires in COVID-19. The data were produced by immunoSEQ multiplex PCR, yet TCRdb's version contains in-frame clones alone and is incomplete. The data contain approximately 390,000 clones, 87% of them singletons. Sequencing was performed on peripheral blood. Receptor source: a woman aged 55-75 years with COVID-19, enrolled during active disease.

This sequence joins TRBV7-6 and TRBJ2-2, with 8 nucleotides matching TRBD2. V lost 2 bases and J lost 1; bases outside the gene matches: 15. This CDR3 has 20 amino acids. CDR1 and CDR2 from the germline V gene are SGHVS and FNYEAQ. CDR3 residues: CASSLPGTRRPSLNTGELFF. The DNA of the CDR3 is TGTGCCAGCAGCTTACCGGGGACTAGACGACCGAGTCTGAACACCGGGGAGCTGTTTTTT.

The chain joins TRBV11-2 to TRBJ2-5, with TRBD2 matching 13 bases. V was clipped by 6 bases and J by 0 bases; unmatched bases: 7. The V gene's germline CDR1 is SGHAT and CDR2 FQNNGV. This CDR3 contains 17 residues. The CDR3, as DNA: TGTGCCAGCAGGGCGACTAGCGGGGGGAAGTACCAAGAGACCCAGTACTTC. It yields the protein CASRATSGGKYQETQYF.

J is TRBJ2-7 and V is TRBV5-1; 11 bases align to TRBD2. The CDR3 length is 19 residues. CDR1 and CDR2 from the germline V gene are SGHRS and YFSETQ. The ends lost 4 bases at V and 2 bases at J; junction bases unmatched: 17. CDR3: CASSPEEVLAGGFAYEQYF. The CDR3 DNA is TGCGCCAGCAGCCCCGAAGAAGTCCTAGCGGGGGGATTTGCCTACGAGCAGTACTTC.

This clone was observed a handful of times. The V and J genes are TRBV7-8 and TRBJ1-5; D possibly corresponds to TRBD1 (6 bases). From germline, CDR1 is SGHVS and CDR2 FQNEAQ. The CDR3 runs to 16 residues. V lost 2 bases to trimming and J lost 0 bases, with 11 bases between them. CDR3 nucleotides: TGTGCCAGCAGCTTATGGGGCAGGGGTAGCAATCAGCCCCAGCATTTT. Translating gives CASSLWGRGSNQPQHF.

This clone was counted once. The V and J genes are TRBV25-1 and TRBJ1-6; 9 nucleotides align to TRBD1. CDR1 MGHDK and CDR2 SYGVNS come from the germline V gene. The V gene end was trimmed by 6 bases and the J gene end by 7 bases; junction bases not matched to a gene: 7. The CDR3 has 15 residues. The CDR3 protein is CASREQGARNSPLHF. The CDR3 DNA is TGTGCCAGCAGGGAACAGGGGGCAAGGAATTCACCCCTCCACTTT.

V usage is TRBV23-1 and J usage is TRBJ1-5; no clear D. TRBV23-1 is treated as an ORF (open reading frame) with a function not yet certain. The CDR3 is 15 residues long. V was trimmed by 3 bases and J by 4 bases, leaving 13 bases between them. For the CDR3, the DNA is TGCGCCAGCAGTCAGCGGGGAATCCTTAATCAGCCCCAGCATTTT. Encoded protein: CASSQRGILNQPQHF.

This chain connects TRBV28 to TRBJ1-4; D remains ambiguous. V was shortened by 4 bases and J by 5 bases, with 5 bases between the two germline ends. This CDR3 is 12 amino acids long. Germline values: CDR1 MDHEN, CDR2 SYDVKM. The CDR3 region has the DNA TGTGCCAGCAGTTCAGGCAATGAAAAACTGTTTTTT. Translating it yields CASSSGNEKLFF. Based on the CDR3 plus reference TRBV28 and TRBJ1-4, the full variable domain is DVKVTQSSRYLVKRTGEKVFLECVQDMDHENMFWYRQDPGLGLRLIYFSYDVKMKEKGDIPEGYSVSREKKERFSLILESASTNQTSMYLCASSSGNEKLFFGSGTQLSVL.

This chain joins TRBV18 and TRBJ2-7; TRBD1 matches at 10 bases. Germline trimming cut 4 bases from V and 2 bases from J; bases unmatched to any gene: 5. Germline lookup yields CDR1 KGHSH and CDR2 LQKENI. This CDR3 contains 15 residues. CDR3 in DNA: TGTGCCAGCTCACTGGGACAGGGGATTACCTACGAGCAGTACTTC. Translated: CASSLGQGITYEQYF.

The chain links TRBV18 to TRBJ1-1; D remains ambiguous. The CDR3 is 13 residues long. The V end was cut by 2 bases, the J end by 3 bases, with 7 bases between. Germline-derived CDR1 and CDR2 are KGHSH and LQKENI. The CDR3 spells CASSPGSHTEAFF. In DNA form, the CDR3 reads TGTGCCAGCTCACCAGGGAGTCACACTGAAGCTTTCTTT.

V gene TRBV10-3 combines with J gene TRBJ2-3; D is perhaps TRBD2 (5 bases). Germline V gives CDR1 ENHRY, CDR2 SYGVKD. V was trimmed by 3 bases and J by 1 base, leaving 14 bases between them. The CDR3 contains 16 residues. CDR3: CAISERGTDRTDTQYF. In DNA, the CDR3 is TGTGCCATCAGTGAACGGGGAACAGACCGCACAGATACGCAGTATTTT.

This clone was counted once. V is TRBV6-5 and J is TRBJ1-1, with D perhaps matching TRBD1 (6 bases). V dropped 6 bases and J dropped 1 base, with 15 bases sitting between them. The CDR3 consists of 15 residues. Germline CDR1 reads MNHEY; CDR2 reads SVGAGI. DNA of the CDR3: TGTGCCAGCAGGAGAGACGGGACACGGAACACTGAAGCTTTCTTT. Its protein is CASRRDGTRNTEAFF.

The V and J genes are TRBV7-9 and TRBJ1-3; D not resolved. Trimming stripped 5 bases from V and 1 base from J, with 9 bases between. Germline V CDR1 and CDR2: SEHNR, FQNEAQ (reference sequence). The CDR3 loop spans 14 amino acids. In DNA form, the CDR3 reads TGTGCCAGCAGCCTCGGGAGATCTGGAAACACCATATATTTT. Translated, it gives CASSLGRSGNTIYF.

CDR3 loop: CASSVTGGDNYGYTF. CDR3 coding DNA: TGCGCCAGCAGCGTCACAGGGGGCGATAACTATGGCTACACCTTC. V and J are TRBV5-1 and TRBJ1-2, with 9 bases lining up with TRBD1. Losses at the gene ends were 4 bases for V and 1 base for J; bases not matched to a gene: 5. This CDR3 has 15 amino acids. The germline V gene has CDR1 SGHRS and CDR2 YFSETQ.

The V and J genes are TRBV27 and TRBJ2-5; D ambiguous. The germline V gene has CDR1 MNHEY and CDR2 SMNVEV (reference sequence). The CDR3 spans 13 residues. The ends were cut back, 3 bases at V and 2 bases at J, with 7 bases in the middle. The CDR3 DNA sequence: TGTGCCAGCAGTTTCAGGTCACAAGAGACCCAGTACTTC. It encodes CASSFRSQETQYF.

The chain couples TRBV6-5 to TRBJ2-1; the match to TRBD2 covers 10 bases. V lost 10 bases, J lost 6 bases, and 6 bases stayed unmatched. Germline V gene data show CDR1 as MNHEY and CDR2 as SVGAGI. There are 13 residues in the CDR3. CDR3 DNA sequence: TGTGCCAAACCGGGACTAGCGTTCAATGAGCAGTTCTTC. Translation gives CAKPGLAFNEQFF.

This clone was counted only a few times. The V and J genes are TRBV20-1 and TRBJ2-1; 10 bases agree with TRBD2. The CDR3 has 16 residues. The germline V gene has CDR1 DFQATT and CDR2 SNEGSKA (reference sequence). V shed 3 bases, J shed 5 bases, and the junction held 10 bases outside the gene matches. CDR3 in amino acids: CSASVQLAGDHNEQFF. CDR3 nucleotide sequence: TGCAGTGCTAGTGTTCAGCTAGCGGGGGATCACAATGAGCAGTTCTTC.

This clone was detected only once. The chain couples TRBV2 to TRBJ2-3, with 13 nucleotides matching TRBD2. The length of the CDR3 is 19 residues. Unmatched junction bases numbered 11, after V lost 2 bases and J lost 3 bases. Germline V gene data show CDR1 as SNHLY and CDR2 as FYNNEI. The CDR3 DNA is TGTGCCAGCAGTGAAATACTAGCGGGGGGGCAAGTGGGTACAGATACGCAGTATTTT. It specifies CASSEILAGGQVGTDTQYF.

The V call is TRBV18, the J call TRBJ1-5; 7 positions agree with TRBD1. V lost 3 bases, J lost 2 bases, and 4 bases stayed unmatched. The V gene's germline CDR1 is KGHSH and CDR2 LQKENI. The CDR3 is 15 residues long. The CDR3 is CASSPDQGGNQPQHF. The CDR3 DNA follows: TGTGCCAGCTCACCGGACCAGGGGGGCAATCAGCCCCAGCATTTT.